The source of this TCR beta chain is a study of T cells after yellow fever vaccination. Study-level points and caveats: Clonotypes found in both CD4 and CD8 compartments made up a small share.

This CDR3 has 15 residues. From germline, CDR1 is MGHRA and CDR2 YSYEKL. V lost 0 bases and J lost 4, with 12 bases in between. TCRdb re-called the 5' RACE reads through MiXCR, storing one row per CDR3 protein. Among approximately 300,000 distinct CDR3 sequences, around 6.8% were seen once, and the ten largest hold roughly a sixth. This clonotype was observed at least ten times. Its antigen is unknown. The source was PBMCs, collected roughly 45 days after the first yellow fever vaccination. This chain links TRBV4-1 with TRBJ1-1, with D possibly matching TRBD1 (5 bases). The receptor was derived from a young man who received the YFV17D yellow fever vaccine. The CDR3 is CASSQEGTLGTEAFF. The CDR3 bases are TGCGCCAGCAGCCAAGAGGGGACCTTGGGCACTGAAGCTTTCTTT.